This entry is about one TCR beta chain. It was across several immunoSEQ plates that each subset's genomic DNA was evenly split. Repertoires were generated with immunoSEQ multiplex PCR, while TCRdb's copy carries only in-frame clones and drops some. Among about 770,000 clones listed, 55% to 80% were seen once. This CDR3 has 15 amino acids. Trimming removed 2 bases from V and 4 bases from J, with 13 bases in between. From germline, CDR1 is MNHNS and CDR2 SASEGT. This specimen belongs to a study of shared clonotypes between healthy human individuals. The chain is built from TRBV6-1 and TRBJ2-3, with a possible D match to TRBD1 (5 bases). The sequenced material came from memory CD4+ T cells sorted from blood. Regarding subset: CD45RA-negative fraction. The TCR sequence derives from a woman in her twenties or thirties in good health. The CDR3, as DNA: TGTGCCAGCAGTGAAAGACCCAGGGTCTCAGATACGCAGTATTTT. This sequence encodes CASSERPRVSDTQYF.